The sequence of this TCR beta chain was determined in a study of OX40 agonist ivuxolimab in advanced cancers. Study-wide context: In this cohort, patients received ivuxolimab, an agonistic anti-OX40 (CD134) antibody. Patients assigned to dose escalation were diagnosed with hepatocellular carcinoma, melanoma, renal cell or head and neck cancer. From about 23 to 85 years was the age range, with a mean of around 60 years, and around 80% were male. Whole-study results and caveats: Clonal expansion among partial responders at 0.1-3.0 mg/kg ranked near the lowest.

In the case of this clone: Its antigen is undetermined.

Data came from immunoSEQ multiplex PCR; TCRdb stores just in-frame clones and leaves some out. The sample holds about 96,000 clones, 84% seen once. The CDR3 extends over 14 amino acids. Germline trimming cut 10 bases from V and 4 bases from J; bases unmatched to any gene: 4. Germline V gives CDR1 ENHRY, CDR2 SYGVKD. The chain uses TRBV10-3 and TRBJ2-3, with 14 bases that match TRBD2. The sample was CD4+ or CD8+ T cells sorted from blood, taken in a trial of the OX40 agonist ivuxolimab. The source of this sequence is an adult with an advanced solid tumor such as melanoma, head and neck, liver or kidney cancer. CDR3 nucleotides: TGTGCCACGACTAGCGGGGGGGTGGCAGATACGCAGTATTTT. Translating it yields CATTSGGVADTQYF.